This entry lists 19 T cell receptor beta chains sequenced from one sample in a study of CD8+CD57+ T cells in acquired aplastic anemia. The TCR beta profiling, which covered VDJ combination and CDR3 sequence, was carried out using genomic DNA as the template. TCRdb analysed the reads with MiXCR anew, one entry per CDR3 protein. This sample has some 410,000 distinct CDR3 sequences; roughly 64% occur once, and the top ten carry more than 3.5%. The sample was sorted CD4+, CD8+, or CD8+CD57+ T cells (not recorded which) from PBMCs. The source is a human donor in good health, serving as a control.

In the case of this clonotype: The junction does not match germline at one end; this may be a read error. The chain combines TRBV19 with TRBJ1-2; 8 positions agree with TRBD1. Germline V CDR1 and CDR2: LNHDA, SQIVND (reference sequence). This CDR3 contains 13 residues. CDR3 in DNA: TGTGCCAGCACCGGACAGGGACCATATGACTACACCTTC. Amino acids: CASTGQGPYDYTF.

The rearrangement joins TRBV7-9 to TRBJ1-2, with D unresolved. Germline V lookup: CDR1 SEHNR, CDR2 FQNEAQ (reference sequence). Trimming removed 5 bases from V and 0 bases from J, with 10 bases in between. The CDR3 is made up of 14 amino acids. In DNA form, the CDR3 reads TGTGCCAGCAGCGTATTAGCGACTAACTATGGCTACACCTTC. Amino acid sequence: CASSVLATNYGYTF.

In this sample, this clonotype turned up many times. This sequence joins TRBV19 and TRBJ1-2, with TRBD1 matching over 8 bases. Germline assignment: CDR1 LNHDA and CDR2 SQIVND (reference sequence). V was pared by 10 bases and J by 8 bases, with 6 bases of the junction left unmatched. The CDR3 consists of 11 residues. CDR3 amino acids: CAIRQGNGYTF. For the CDR3, the DNA is TGTGCCATTCGACAGGGGAACGGCTACACCTTC.

This clonotype showed up many times. V is TRBV4-1 and J is TRBJ2-3; D is perhaps TRBD1 (6 bases). Trimming pared 4 bases from V and 1 base from J, leaving 9 bases between. The CDR3 runs to 14 residues. The germline V gene encodes CDR1 MGHRA and CDR2 YSYEKL. The CDR3 reads CASSPRQGTDTQYF. The CDR3 DNA reads as TGCGCCAGCAGCCCCCGACAGGGCACAGATACGCAGTATTTT.

This clonotype was seen ten or more times. At one end the junction does not follow the germline gene, possibly because of a read error. The genes are TRBV5-1 and TRBJ2-1, with D perhaps matching TRBD1 or TRBD2 (6 bases each). This CDR3 has 14 amino acids. The V gene's germline CDR1 is SGHRS and CDR2 YFSETQ. CDR3 bases: TGTGCTAGCAGCTTGGGGGGCCCCTACAATGAGCAGTTCTTC. Translation: CASSLGGPYNEQFF.

V usage is TRBV7-4 and J usage is TRBJ1-6; maybe TRBD1 (5 bases). CDR3 length: 16 amino acids. V was cut by 6 bases and J by 11 bases, with 23 bases left in between. Per the germline V gene, CDR1 is SGHVT and CDR2 is SQSDAQ. The CDR3 DNA reads TGTGCCAGCAGTTTCTTGCGAGGGGAAGGCAAGGCACCCCTCCACTTT. Protein: CASSFLRGEGKAPLHF.

This clonotype was observed a single time. The chain couples TRBV20-1 to TRBJ1-1; no firm D call. The V end lost 3 bases, the J end lost 2 bases, and 10 bases lay between the germline ends. Per the germline V gene, CDR1 is DFQATT and CDR2 is SNEGSKA (reference sequence). The CDR3 contains 13 residues. In DNA, the CDR3 is TGCAGTGCTAGTTTGCGATCCAACACTGAAGCTTTCTTT. Residues: CSASLRSNTEAFF.

About this clonotype itself: The conserved phenylalanine or tryptophan normally closing the CDR3 is absent here, so this likely arose from a read error. It is unclear where the CDR3 begins or ends on the DNA, so no DNA is shown, and the CDR3 is as TCRdb lists it. This chain uses TRBV7-8 with TRBJ1-6; TRBD1 is the table's D call and was not checked against the DNA. A total of 13 residues make up the CDR3, ends included. Germline CDR1 is SGHVS and CDR2 is FQNEAQ. This CDR3 reads CASGHSNQPQHFV.

Of note for this clonotype: One end of the junction does not line up with germline, which may come from a read error. The chain couples TRBV5-1 to TRBJ1-1; D remains ambiguous. Germline V gene data show CDR1 as SGHRS and CDR2 as YFSETQ. The CDR3 runs 14 residues. The CDR3, as DNA: TGTGCCAGCAGCTTAGGGCTAGCAAGAGCGTTGGCTTTCTTT. This gives the protein CASSLGLARALAFF.

This rearrangement joins TRBV7-2 to TRBJ1-5; no clear D. The CDR3 is 16 amino acids. V was clipped by 0 bases and J by 1 base, with 10 bases between them. CDR1 is SGHTA, CDR2 FQGNSA, per germline. The CDR3: CASSLAVGGSNQPQHF. In DNA, the CDR3 is TGTGCCAGCAGCTTAGCCGTAGGAGGGAGCAATCAGCCCCAGCATTTT.

The count of this clonotype is one. The chain uses TRBV12-3 or TRBV12-4 and TRBJ2-7, with 8 nucleotides matching TRBD1. V shed 8 bases and J 12 bases; nucleotides not matched to a gene: 12. The CDR3 sequence is 12 residues long. The CDR3 nucleotides read TGTGCCAGCGGCAGGAGGACAGGGTCAGGGTACTTC. Translated, it gives CASGRRTGSGYF.

This chain uses TRBV4-1 with TRBJ2-1; 10 positions match TRBD2. From germline, CDR1 is MGHRA and CDR2 YSYEKL. Trimming took 3 bases from V and 5 from J; bases not matched to a gene: 1. The CDR3 is 14 residues long. CDR3 nucleotides: TGCGCCAGCAGCCACGGGACTAGCGACAATGAGCAGTTCTTC. Translation gives CASSHGTSDNEQFF.

Concerning this clonotype itself: One junction end disagrees with the germline gene, perhaps due to a read error. The chain combines TRBV7-8 with TRBJ1-5; D is uncertain. The germline CDR1 and CDR2 sequences are SGHVS and FQNEAQ. This CDR3 has 12 residues. The CDR3 nucleotides read TGTGCCACCAGCATAGATTGGAACTCCCAGCATTTT. It codes for CATSIDWNSQHF.

The rearrangement uses TRBV20-1 and TRBJ2-7; 12 nucleotides line up with TRBD2. The length of the CDR3 is 13 residues. Per the germline V gene, CDR1 is DFQATT and CDR2 is SNEGSKA (reference sequence). J was trimmed by 7 bases and V by 1 base; bases with no gene match: 2. Here the CDR3 reads CSARGTSGEEQYF. The CDR3 coding sequence is TGCAGTGCTAGAGGGACTAGCGGGGAAGAGCAGTACTTC.

V usage is TRBV12-3 or TRBV12-4 and J usage is TRBJ2-7; perhaps TRBD1 as D (7 bases). The J call could be wrong; TRBJ2-5 is a better fit for the DNA end. The CDR3 length is 14 residues. This CDR3 reads CASSGGDSRETQYF. The CDR3 coding sequence is TGTGCCAGCAGCGGAGGGGACAGCCGGGAGACCCAGTACTTC.

This chain connects TRBV9 to TRBJ1-1, with a tentative D call TRBD1 (5 bases). Germline CDR1 and CDR2: SGDLS and YYNGEE. V was shortened by 0 bases and J by 1 base, with 10 bases between the two germline ends. The CDR3 sequence is 15 residues long. In DNA form, the CDR3 reads TGTGCCAGCAGCGTAGGTATCGGGGCGAACACTGAAGCTTTCTTT. This translates into CASSVGIGANTEAFF.

This clonotype has only a few counts. This rearrangement joins TRBV30 to TRBJ1-2; D gene uncertain. Germline V gene lookup returns CDR1 GTSNPN and CDR2 SVGIG (reference sequence). V lost 0 bases, J lost 5 bases, and 7 bases lay in between. This CDR3 is built from 12 residues. This CDR3 is CAWSVGVYGYTF. DNA of the CDR3: TGTGCCTGGAGTGTTGGAGTTTATGGCTACACCTTC.

This CDR3 reads CASSATTDQGQGEKLFF. Written as DNA, the CDR3 is TGTGCCAGCAGCGCTACTACAGACCAGGGACAAGGTGAAAAACTGTTTTTT. The chain carries TRBV11-2 and TRBJ1-4; possible D gene TRBD1, 6 bases. The CDR3 covers 17 residues. Looked up from germline, CDR1 is SGHAT and CDR2 is FQNNGV. Trimming took 5 bases from V and 7 from J, leaving 23 bases between them.

In the case of this clonotype: One end of the junction is discordant with germline, which a read error may explain. The chain couples TRBV20-1 to TRBJ1-4; the D gene is possibly TRBD1 (5 bases). Germline V CDR1 and CDR2: DFQATT, SNEGSKA (reference sequence). This CDR3 is 14 amino acids long. The CDR3 DNA is TGCAGTGCTAGACGCGTCCAGGGCGATGAGAAACTGTTTTTT. Its translation: CSARRVQGDEKLFF.